Listed here are 17 T cell receptor beta chains from one sample, sequenced in a study of shared clonotypes between healthy human individuals. This table comes from immunoSEQ multiplex PCR, and its TCRdb copy is limited to in-frame clones, with some not included. Counted here are around 480,000 clones, around 79% occurring once; the ten biggest clones make up approximately 12%. Sequenced material: PBMCs. All receptors come from a woman aged 40 to 50 in good health. Some clones in this sample may be carry-over from other donors' samples.

Comments on this clone: At one end, the junction sequence differs from germline, possibly due to a read error. This chain joins TRBV28 and TRBJ2-1; 11 bases agree with TRBD2. Germline assignment: CDR1 MDHEN and CDR2 SYDVKM. The CDR3 is 15 residues long. DNA for the CDR3: TGTGCCAGCAGTCTCAGGGTGATAGCGGGAGGGCCTTTGCTCTTC. Its protein is CASSLRVIAGGPLLF.

Details on this clone: At one of its ends the junction is not consistent with the germline gene, which may arise from a read error. The chain employs TRBV23-1 and TRBJ1-1; a possible D gene is TRBD1 (5 bases). TRBV23-1 is an open reading frame, and its role is uncertain. The CDR3 contains 16 residues. The CDR3 DNA reads TGCGCCAGCAGTCAAAATCACCGGAGACAGAACAGTGAAGCTTTCTTT. This codes for CASSQNHRRQNSEAFF.

V usage is TRBV18 and J usage is TRBJ1-2; a possible D gene is TRBD1 (5 bases). The CDR3 is made up of 14 amino acids. V was pared by 6 bases and J by 7 bases, with 18 bases between. Germline V gene sequence: CDR1 KGHSH, CDR2 LQKENI. CDR3 amino acids: CASSAEQGIGGYTF. CDR3 in DNA: TGTGCCAGCTCGGCGGAGCAGGGAATCGGTGGCTACACCTTC.

This clone was detected a few times. V is TRBV4-2 and J is TRBJ1-2; D ambiguous. The CDR3 loop spans 12 amino acids. In germline, CDR1 is LGHNA, CDR2 YNFKEQ. V lost 0 bases and J lost 3, with 2 bases in between. Written as DNA, the CDR3 is TGTGCCAGCAGCCAAGACTACTATGGCTACACCTTC. This sequence encodes CASSQDYYGYTF.

This chain connects TRBV29-1 to TRBJ2-7, with 10 bases fitting TRBD1. The CDR3 length is 14 residues. V lost 1 base and J lost 3; bases outside the gene matches: 3. Germline CDR1 is SQVTM and CDR2 is ANQGSEA. CDR3 bases: TGCAGCGTTGAAGTCCGGGACAGGGGCTACGAGCAGTACTTC. Its translation: CSVEVRDRGYEQYF.

J is TRBJ1-1 and V is TRBV11-2, with D possibly matching TRBD1 (6 bases). Germline V gives CDR1 SGHAT, CDR2 FQNNGV. Trimming took off 0 bases at V and 5 bases at J, with 19 bases between the two ends. The CDR3 spans 17 residues. CDR3 region: CASSLDGGGGIGTEAFF. CDR3 nucleotide sequence: TGTGCCAGCAGCTTAGATGGAGGGGGGGGGATAGGTACTGAAGCTTTCTTT.

The J gene is TRBJ1-3, the V gene TRBV7-9; unclear D gene. V lost 0 bases and J 0 bases, leaving 3 bases between the germline ends. The CDR3 length is 14 residues. CDR1 is SEHNR and CDR2 is FQNEAQ in the germline V gene (reference sequence). CDR3 residues: CASSLAGSGNTIYF. Here the CDR3 DNA reads TGTGCCAGCAGCTTAGCCGGCTCTGGAAACACCATATATTTT.

The chain uses TRBV27 and TRBJ2-5; TRBD2 aligns across 8 bases. Germline trimming cut 6 bases from V and 7 bases from J; bases unmatched to any gene: 7. Germline CDR1 and CDR2: MNHEY and SMNVEV (reference sequence). The CDR3 consists of 13 residues. The CDR3 sequence is CASSLRAGGTQYF. The CDR3 DNA sequence: TGTGCCAGCAGCTTACGCGCGGGGGGGACCCAGTACTTC.

The chain has TRBV6-1 and TRBJ1-2; D is uncertain. This CDR3 region has 13 residues. Trimming cost V 4 bases and J 8 bases, with 14 bases left between them. Per germline, CDR1 MNHNS and CDR2 SASEGT. CDR3 in DNA: TGTGCCAGCAGTGGGACGGTGGCAGGAGGCTACACCTTC. Translated, it gives CASSGTVAGGYTF.

The genes are TRBV7-3 and TRBJ1-1; D not certain. Looked up from germline, CDR1 is SGHTA and CDR2 is FQGTGA. The CDR3 spans 13 residues. Trimming took 3 bases from V and 1 from J, leaving 6 bases between them. The CDR3 DNA reads as TGTGCCAGCAGCTTCGGAACGAACACTGAAGCTTTCTTT. It yields the protein CASSFGTNTEAFF.

The chain links TRBV5-6 to TRBJ2-7; TRBD1 aligns across 7 bases. The trim removed 4 bases at V and 6 bases at J, leaving 7 bases unmatched. CDR3 size: 13 residues. Germline V gene lookup returns CDR1 SGHDT and CDR2 YYEEEE. The CDR3 coding sequence is TGTGCCAGCAGCAAGACAGGGTTGAGCGAGCAGTACTTC. Translation gives CASSKTGLSEQYF. The full variable domain, completed using reference TRBV5-6 and TRBJ2-7, is DAGVTQSPTHLIKTRGQQVTLRCSPKSGHDTVSWYQQALGQGPQFIFQYYEEEERQRGNFPDRFSGHQFPNYSSELNVNALLLGDSALYLCASSKTGLSEQYFGPGTRLTVT.

V is TRBV9 and J is TRBJ2-2; no clear D gene. The germline V and J ends were trimmed by 3 bases and 0 bases, with 6 bases remaining between them. CDR3 length equals 14 residues. Germline CDR1 and CDR2: SGDLS and YYNGEE. As DNA, the CDR3 is TGTGCCAGCAGCGGGATTTCGAACACCGGGGAGCTGTTTTTT. It yields the protein CASSGISNTGELFF.

The chain joins TRBV4-2 to TRBJ1-5, with D unclear. Deletions cut 0 bases from V and 3 bases from J, with 15 bases between. Looked up from germline, CDR1 is LGHNA and CDR2 is YNFKEQ. This CDR3 has 17 amino acids. The CDR3 spells CASSQDIGRTTNQPQHF. DNA for the CDR3: TGTGCCAGCAGCCAAGATATAGGCAGAACTACCAATCAGCCCCAGCATTTT.

The chain links TRBV28 to TRBJ2-7, with D perhaps matching TRBD1 (5 bases). V was trimmed by 2 bases and J by 4 bases, leaving 9 bases between them. Germline V gene data show CDR1 as MDHEN and CDR2 as SYDVKM. CDR3 length: 13 residues. CDR3 DNA sequence: TGTGCCAGCAGTTTACCCGGACAATACGAGCAGTACTTC. Its translation is CASSLPGQYEQYF.

V and J are TRBV10-3 and TRBJ2-3; 9 bases are shared with TRBD2. Germline loops: CDR1 ENHRY, CDR2 SYGVKD. V gave up 0 bases and J gave up 0 bases; unmatched junction bases: 4. This CDR3 comprises 17 residues. In DNA, the CDR3 is TGTGCCATCAGTGAGTCGTTTACTAGCGGGAGCACAGATACGCAGTATTTT. Its translation: CAISESFTSGSTDTQYF.

V usage is TRBV7-3 and J usage is TRBJ1-1; D ambiguous. The V gene's germline CDR1 is SGHTA and CDR2 FQGTGA. Trimming took off 0 bases at V and 3 bases at J, with 8 bases between the two ends. The CDR3 sequence is 14 residues long. In DNA, the CDR3 is TGTGCCAGCAGCTTAACCTACCCTGACACTGAAGCTTTCTTT. It specifies CASSLTYPDTEAFF.

In nucleotides, the CDR3 is TGCGCCAGCAGCTTGATTGCAGGGAGCACAGATACGCAGTATTTT. Protein product: CASSLIAGSTDTQYF. This rearrangement joins TRBV5-1 to TRBJ2-3; possible D gene TRBD1, 5 bases. V was clipped by 1 base and J by 0 bases, with 9 bases between them. The CDR3 length is 15 residues. Per germline, CDR1 SGHRS and CDR2 YFSETQ. Using reference TRBV5-1 and TRBJ2-3 for the parts outside the CDR3, the full variable domain is KAGVTQTPRYLIKTRGQQVTLSCSPISGHRSVSWYQQTPGQGLQFLFEYFSETQRNKGNFPGRFSGRQFSNSRSEMNVSTLELGDSALYLCASSLIAGSTDTQYFGPGTRLTVL.